The present TCR beta chain was sequenced within a study of T cell responses to AZD1222 COVID-19 vaccine. Study-wide findings and caveats: At baseline, just a handful of AZD1222 recipients tested seropositive. Repertoire sampling happened only post peak T cell response.

Germline lookup yields CDR1 MNHEY and CDR2 SVGAGI. The CDR3 has 11 residues. The ends were cut back, 8 bases at V and 15 bases at J, with 17 bases in the middle. Details on this clone: Its antigen remains unknown.

TCRdb keeps only in-frame clones here, not all; method: immunoSEQ multiplex PCR. The repertoire holds about 150,000 clones, 86% seen once, with roughly 5.1% in the top ten. The sequences come from peripheral blood, collected 28 days after the second AZD1222 dose. V usage is TRBV6-5 and J usage is TRBJ1-3; D remains unclear. This TCR was sampled from an adult who received the AZD1222 COVID-19 vaccine. This CDR3 reads CASPEKGIGYF. CDR3 DNA sequence: TGTGCCAGCCCTGAGAAGGGTATCGGATATTTT.